These 2 T cell receptor beta chains share one sample of origin, sequenced in a study of T-cell reconstitution after alpha-beta-depleted transplantation in children. Preparation of the TCRbeta library used unique molecular identifiers. TCRdb processed the PCR reads anew with MiXCR; each CDR3 protein has one entry. The sample contains some 100,000 distinct CDR3 sequences, 23% of which appear only once. The input for sequencing was PBMCs, taken before TCRalphabeta/CD19-depleted stem cell transplant. The receptors come from a boy aged 2 to 10 with acute lymphoblastic leukemia, due to receive a stem cell transplant.

V usage is TRBV9 and J usage is TRBJ2-3; no firm D call. V lost 3 bases and J 0 bases, leaving 14 bases between the germline ends. Germline-derived CDR1 and CDR2 are SGDLS and YYNGEE. This CDR3 is built from 16 residues. This CDR3 reads CASSANPQTSTDTQYF. The DNA for the CDR3 is TGTGCCAGCAGCGCGAACCCTCAAACTAGCACAGATACGCAGTATTTT.

This clonotype has a handful of counts. The J gene is TRBJ1-1, the V gene TRBV10-3; D may be TRBD1 (5 bases). Germline assignment: CDR1 ENHRY and CDR2 SYGVKD. V was trimmed by 2 bases and J by 4 bases, leaving 8 bases between them. The CDR3 totals 13 residues. In DNA, the CDR3 is TGTGCCATCAGTGAGGTTCAGGGCACTGAAGCTTTCTTT. Its translation is CAISEVQGTEAFF.